Below, 27 T cell receptor beta chains from the same sample are listed, as sequenced in a study of control samples from healthy donors and cancer patients. Clones were read by immunoSEQ multiplex PCR, and TCRdb kept only the in-frame ones, dropping some. The sample lists about 100,000 clones; approximately 93% were seen once. Input material: blood. The receptors derive from a man between 18 and 35 years old in good health.

This rearrangement joins TRBV13 to TRBJ1-2; 8 nucleotides match TRBD1. This CDR3 region has 17 residues. V lost 4 bases, J lost 3 bases, and 13 bases stayed unmatched. Germline V gene sequence: CDR1 PRHDT, CDR2 FYEKMQ (reference sequence). In DNA, the CDR3 is TGTGCCAGCAGCTCTCGGACAGGGATTCATTGGGACTATGGCTACACCTTC. It translates to CASSSRTGIHWDYGYTF.

This clone has a single count. The chain joins TRBV10-3 to TRBJ2-1; 10 nucleotides line up with TRBD1. The ends lost 7 bases at V and 3 bases at J; junction bases unmatched: 6. The V gene's germline CDR1 is ENHRY and CDR2 SYGVKD. CDR3 length: 15 amino acids. The CDR3, as DNA: TGTGCCATCAACCCGACAGGGGGCTTCTACAATGAGCAGTTCTTC. This encodes CAINPTGGFYNEQFF.

The chain is built from TRBV15 and TRBJ1-1; 8 bases match TRBD1. Germline CDR1 reads LNHNV; CDR2 reads YYDKDF (reference sequence). This CDR3 is 15 amino acids long. V lost 1 base, J lost 0 bases, and 1 base stayed unmatched. The CDR3 reads CATSRVTGVNTEAFF. The CDR3 DNA follows: TGTGCCACCAGCAGAGTGACAGGGGTGAACACTGAAGCTTTCTTT.

This clone has a single count. The chain has TRBV3-1 (or the pseudogene TRBV3-2) and TRBJ2-7; the D gene is possibly TRBD2 (5 bases). CDR1 and CDR2 (germline): LGHDT, YNNKEL (reference sequence). The CDR3 sequence is 11 residues long. As DNA, the CDR3 is TGTGCTCCAGCGGATAACTACGAGCAGTACTTC. Its protein product is CAPADNYEQYF.

The chain carries TRBV24-1 and TRBJ1-5; possible D gene TRBD1, 6 bases. In germline, CDR1 is KGHDR, CDR2 SFDVKD. The CDR3 covers 11 residues. Trimming took 5 bases from V and 16 from J, leaving 14 bases between them. Here the CDR3 reads CATSVDSRSHF. CDR3 bases: TGTGCCACCAGTGTGGACAGCCGTTCCCATTTT.

This chain joins TRBV19 and TRBJ1-2; no firm D call. CDR3 length: 13 residues. V was clipped by 3 bases and J by 4 bases, with 9 bases between them. Germline assignment: CDR1 LNHDA and CDR2 SQIVND (reference sequence). The CDR3 region has the DNA TGTGCCAGTAGTATGAGGGCAAGCTATGGCTACACCTTC. As protein: CASSMRASYGYTF.

This rearrangement joins TRBV12-3 or TRBV12-4 to TRBJ2-7; TRBD1 agrees at 10 bases. The CDR3 sequence is 13 residues long. The ends lost 5 bases at V and 6 bases at J; junction bases unmatched: 4. CDR3 in DNA: TGTGCCAGCAGTACCCGACAGGGGGCCGAGCAGTACTTC. It is translated as CASSTRQGAEQYF.

The chain uses TRBV21-1 and TRBJ1-1. TRBV21-1 is described as a pseudogene. The CDR3 is made up of 15 amino acids. The CDR3 nucleotides are TGTGCCAGCAGCAAAGCGGTCCCAATGAACACTGAAGCTTTCTTT. Translation gives CASSKAVPMNTEAFF.

J is TRBJ1-1 and V is TRBV7-3, with 7 positions matching TRBD1. V gave up 5 bases and J gave up 1 base; unmatched junction bases: 4. The CDR3 is made up of 14 amino acids. The V gene's germline CDR1 is SGHTA and CDR2 FQGTGA. In DNA form, the CDR3 reads TGTGCCAGCAGCGCACAGGGGCCGAACACTGAAGCTTTCTTT. Translation: CASSAQGPNTEAFF.

The CDR3 here is CASSGSGSSYEQYF. In nucleotides, the CDR3 is TGTGCCAGCAGTGGTAGCGGGAGCTCCTACGAGCAGTACTTC. The V call is TRBV9, the J call TRBJ2-7, with 9 bases that match TRBD2. Germline V CDR1 and CDR2: SGDLS, YYNGEE. With V trimmed by 5 bases and J by 0 bases, 3 bases remained unmatched. This CDR3 has 14 amino acids.

The chain recombines TRBV12-3 or TRBV12-4 with TRBJ2-7; D gene ambiguous. Deletions cut 0 bases from V and 8 bases from J, with 8 bases between. This CDR3 spans 12 amino acids. The CDR3 loop is CASSLASGQQYF. The CDR3 DNA reads TGTGCCAGCAGTTTAGCGTCAGGACAGCAGTACTTC.

The rearrangement links TRBV27 to TRBJ1-4; D perhaps matches TRBD1 (6 bases). Germline-derived CDR1 and CDR2 are MNHEY and SMNVEV (reference sequence). The CDR3 runs to 15 residues. V shed 9 bases and J shed 0 bases, with 14 bases lying between them. The CDR3 DNA follows: TGTGCCAGTACCGCGGGGGCAGCAACTAATGAAAAACTGTTTTTT. Amino acids: CASTAGAATNEKLFF.

In DNA form, the CDR3 reads TGTGCCAGCTCACTCGACAGTAATTCACCCCTCCACTTT. It specifies CASSLDSNSPLHF. The chain links TRBV18 to TRBJ1-6; D perhaps matches TRBD1 (5 bases). V lost 4 bases, J lost 6 bases, and 7 bases lay in between. CDR1 and CDR2 (germline): KGHSH, LQKENI. The CDR3 runs to 13 residues.

The chain links TRBV27 to TRBJ2-1; no clear D. The germline V and J ends were trimmed by 4 bases and 5 bases, with 9 bases remaining between them. The CDR3 covers 13 residues. The V gene's germline CDR1 is MNHEY and CDR2 SMNVEV (reference sequence). Here the CDR3 reads CASSWASNNEQFF. The DNA for the CDR3 is TGTGCCAGCAGTTGGGCCAGCAACAATGAGCAGTTCTTC.

V usage is TRBV5-1 and J usage is TRBJ1-4; perhaps TRBD1 as D (5 bases). V gave up 3 bases and J gave up 0 bases, with 18 bases separating them. The CDR3 totals 18 residues. Germline values: CDR1 SGHRS, CDR2 YFSETQ. DNA of the CDR3: TGCGCCAGCAGCTCGGGAGCGGGGGTACCGGCAACTAATGAAAAACTGTTTTTT. The encoded protein is CASSSGAGVPATNEKLFF.

The chain recombines TRBV5-6 with TRBJ1-5; possible D gene TRBD1, 5 bases. The CDR3 runs to 14 residues. The germline CDR1 and CDR2 sequences are SGHDT and YYEEEE. Trimming cost V 0 bases and J 6 bases, with 10 bases left between them. The DNA of the CDR3 is TGTGCCAGCAGCTTGGTAGGGGAGGGTCAGCCCCAGCATTTT. It translates to CASSLVGEGQPQHF. Looking up the rest from reference TRBV5-6 and TRBJ1-5 gives the full variable domain: DAGVTQSPTHLIKTRGQQVTLRCSPKSGHDTVSWYQQALGQGPQFIFQYYEEEERQRGNFPDRFSGHQFPNYSSELNVNALLLGDSALYLCASSLVGEGQPQHFGDGTRLSIL.

The chain uses TRBV25-1 and TRBJ1-2; 7 nucleotides line up with TRBD1. The germline CDR1 and CDR2 sequences are MGHDK and SYGVNS. The CDR3 loop spans 14 amino acids. V was clipped by 4 bases and J by 7 bases; unmatched bases: 9. CDR3 nucleotide sequence: TGTGCCAGCAGTGCGCACCGGGACAGCGGTGGCTACACCTTC. As protein: CASSAHRDSGGYTF.

The table lists this clone with a count of one. The J gene is TRBJ1-5, the V gene TRBV5-8; D not certain. The CDR3 covers 15 residues. Per the germline V gene, CDR1 is SGHTS and CDR2 is YDEGEE. Trimming cost V 1 base and J 0 bases, with 8 bases left between them. CDR3 loop: CASSLYAYSNQPQHF. The CDR3 DNA reads TGTGCCAGCAGCTTGTACGCGTATAGCAATCAGCCCCAGCATTTT.

This chain uses TRBV27 with TRBJ1-5; 8 positions match TRBD1. The CDR3 extends over 15 amino acids. Germline CDR1 and CDR2: MNHEY and SMNVEV (reference sequence). Losses at the gene ends were 5 bases for V and 3 bases for J; bases not matched to a gene: 6. The CDR3 reads CASSAGQGYNQPQHF. The CDR3, as DNA: TGTGCCAGCAGTGCTGGACAGGGTTACAATCAGCCCCAGCATTTT.

The chain has TRBV18 and TRBJ2-5, with TRBD1 identical over 7 bases. The trim removed 3 bases at V and 2 bases at J, leaving 3 bases unmatched. The CDR3 contains 14 residues. Germline V CDR1 and CDR2: KGHSH, LQKENI. The CDR3 sequence: CASSPTGQQETQYF. DNA of the CDR3: TGTGCCAGCTCACCGACGGGACAGCAAGAGACCCAGTACTTC.

This clone has a single count. The chain is built from TRBV7-2 and TRBJ2-7; no clear D gene. Trimming removed 5 bases at V and 2 bases at J, with 13 bases between. Germline V gene sequence: CDR1 SGHTA, CDR2 FQGNSA. The CDR3 consists of 14 residues. CDR3 coding DNA: TGTGCCAGCAGCCCCGGCAGTACTACCTACGAGCAGTACTTC. Translating gives CASSPGSTTYEQYF.

This clone was seen just once. The V and J genes are TRBV27 and TRBJ2-4, with D tentatively TRBD1 or TRBD2 (6 bases each). The CDR3 consists of 12 residues. Germline assignment: CDR1 MNHEY and CDR2 SMNVEV (reference sequence). V lost 5 bases and J 8 bases, leaving 10 bases between the germline ends. CDR3 nucleotides: TGTGCCAGCAGTCTAAGGGGGGACATTCAGTACTTC. This gives the protein CASSLRGDIQYF.

This clone was counted a single time. The chain has TRBV6-6 and TRBJ1-1; D gene uncertain. This CDR3 spans 12 amino acids. The V end was cut by 2 bases, the J end by 0 bases, with 1 base between. From germline, CDR1 is MNHNY and CDR2 SVGAGI (reference sequence). CDR3 sequence reads: CASSYVNTEAFF. The DNA of the CDR3 is TGTGCCAGCAGTTACGTGAACACTGAAGCTTTCTTT.

J is TRBJ1-1 and V is TRBV27; TRBD1 is a possible D gene (5 bases). Germline CDR1 MNHEY, CDR2 SMNVEV (reference sequence). This CDR3 has 13 residues. The V end was cut by 0 bases, the J end by 11 bases, with 13 bases between. The CDR3 sequence is CASSLSITGDAFF. The CDR3 bases are TGTGCCAGCAGTTTATCGATAACGGGGGACGCTTTCTTT.

V gene TRBV19 combines with J gene TRBJ2-2, with D maybe TRBD2 (7 bases). V was shortened by 3 bases and J by 6 bases, with 14 bases between the two germline ends. Germline V gene lookup returns CDR1 LNHDA and CDR2 SQIVND (reference sequence). The CDR3 loop spans 15 amino acids. CDR3 DNA sequence: TGTGCCAGTAGTATTTGGGGGGGCATAGCCGGGGAGCTGTTTTTT. Amino acid sequence: CASSIWGGIAGELFF.

The chain combines TRBV4-1 with TRBJ1-3, with D perhaps matching TRBD1 (5 bases). Trimming took off 6 bases at V and 3 bases at J, with 15 bases between the two ends. The germline V gene encodes CDR1 MGHRA and CDR2 YSYEKL. The CDR3 length is 15 residues. The CDR3 nucleotides read TGCGCCAGCAGTTTCAGGGTTGGCGATGGAAACACCATATATTTT. This codes for CASSFRVGDGNTIYF.

The rearrangement uses TRBV6-1 and TRBJ1-1; weak D call: TRBD1 (5 bases). This CDR3 spans 18 amino acids. Germline loops: CDR1 MNHNS, CDR2 SASEGT. V lost 0 bases and J 3 bases, leaving 20 bases between the germline ends. The CDR3 DNA reads as TGTGCCAGCAGTGAAGCGCTTTCGGGGTCGGGGCCTCACACTGAAGCTTTCTTT. Protein: CASSEALSGSGPHTEAFF.